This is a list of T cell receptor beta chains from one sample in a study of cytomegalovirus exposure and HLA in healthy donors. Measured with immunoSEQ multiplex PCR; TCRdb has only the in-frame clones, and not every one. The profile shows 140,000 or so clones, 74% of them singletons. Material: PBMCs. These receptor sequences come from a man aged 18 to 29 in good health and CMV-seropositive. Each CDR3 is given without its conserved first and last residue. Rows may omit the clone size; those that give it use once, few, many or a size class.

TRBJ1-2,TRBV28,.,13,ASKGSPTGFFGYT
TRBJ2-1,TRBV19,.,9,ASSIRNEQF
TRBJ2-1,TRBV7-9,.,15,ASSLEPPRERFHEQF
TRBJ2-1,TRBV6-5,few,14,ASSYDGGLSYNEQF
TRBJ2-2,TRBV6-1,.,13,ASNARSGNTGELF
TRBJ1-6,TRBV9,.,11,ASSLQGNSPLH
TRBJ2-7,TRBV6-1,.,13,ASRDRRGGTYEQY
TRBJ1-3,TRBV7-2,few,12,ASSAGQAGNTIY
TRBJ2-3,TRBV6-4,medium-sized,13,ASSDRAGQADTQY
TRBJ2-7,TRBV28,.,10,ASSSQTYEQY
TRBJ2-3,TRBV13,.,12,ASSFRVGTDTQY
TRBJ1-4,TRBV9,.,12,ASSAGRVNEKLF
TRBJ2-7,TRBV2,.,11,ASSRGLGDEQY
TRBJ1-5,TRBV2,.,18,ASSDQWGQGDLFSNQPQH
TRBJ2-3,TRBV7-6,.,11,ASSLARGDTQY
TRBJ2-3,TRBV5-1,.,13,ASSSLAGEADTQY
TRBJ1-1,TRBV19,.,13,ASSPGQGPNTEAF
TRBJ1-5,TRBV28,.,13,ASRPPGQGNQPQH
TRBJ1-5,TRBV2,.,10,ASRRGEQPQH
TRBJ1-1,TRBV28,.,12,ASRQGGTGFRAF
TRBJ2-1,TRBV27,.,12,ASSSLLFYNEQF
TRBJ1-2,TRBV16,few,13,ASSLRTGTRDGYT
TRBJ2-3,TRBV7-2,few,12,ASSFSGGTDTQY
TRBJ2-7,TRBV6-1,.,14,ASSEASWQGAYEQY
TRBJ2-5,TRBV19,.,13,ASSPSLGRGETQY
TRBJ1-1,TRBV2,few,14,ASSEAPGRGNTEAF
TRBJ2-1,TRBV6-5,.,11,ASSYSRGDEQF
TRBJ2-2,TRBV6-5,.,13,ASSFSGGSTGELF
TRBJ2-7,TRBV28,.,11,ASSTGTGLDWY
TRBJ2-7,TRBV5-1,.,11,ASSLGDNYEQY
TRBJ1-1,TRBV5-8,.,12,ASSLRGTGVEAF
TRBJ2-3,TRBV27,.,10,ASSSPEDTQY
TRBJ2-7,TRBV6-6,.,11,ASSYGISYEQY
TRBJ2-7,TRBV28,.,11,ASSFASSYEQY
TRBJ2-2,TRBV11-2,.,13,ASSLPDRGGGELF
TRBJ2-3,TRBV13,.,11,ASSLVGPDTQY
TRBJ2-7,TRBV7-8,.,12,ASSLGTDSFEQY
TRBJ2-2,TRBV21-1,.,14,ASSTRDRDSTGELF
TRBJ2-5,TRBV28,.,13,ASSLLSPGQETQY
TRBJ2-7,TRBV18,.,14,ASSPRIQGAKYEQY
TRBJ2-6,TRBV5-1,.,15,ASTTSGRGSGANVLT
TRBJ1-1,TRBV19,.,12,ATSSLQGRTEAF
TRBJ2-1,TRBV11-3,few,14,ASSPSRGQGAYEQF
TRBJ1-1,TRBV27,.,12,ASSLSGLDTEAF
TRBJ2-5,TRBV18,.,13,ASSPGTGAQETQY
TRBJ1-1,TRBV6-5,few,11,ASRIQGNAEAF
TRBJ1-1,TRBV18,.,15,ASSPLSIRVMNTEAF
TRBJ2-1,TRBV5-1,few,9,ASSPGNEQF
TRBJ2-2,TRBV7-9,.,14,ASSLMGDSNTGELF